The 14 T cell receptor beta chains below were found in one sample sequenced in a study of T cells in Graves' hyperthyroidism and ophthalmopathy (dated by TCRdb to between 2017 and 2020). Library construction relied on multiplex PCR. These reads were obtained on an Illumina HiSeq 2000. The TCR beta CDR3 regions were amplified from RNA transcripts. For the first round of RT-PCR on the TCR CDR3, the HTBI primer set was used together with the Qiagen OneStep RT-PCR kit. Using fastp at Q25 and MiXCR, TCRdb reprocessed the public reads and kept productive beta chains. Under each unique CDR3 protein, matching rows form one entry showing the most common genes and DNA. Within this sample are about 500,000 distinct CDR3 sequences, with over 15% of them counted one time only. The ten most abundant clones make up approximately 20% of the sample. Sequenced material: blood. The source of these receptors is a woman aged 18-29 years with Graves' hyperthyroidism.

This clonotype was detected many times. This chain uses TRBV7-9 with TRBJ2-1, with 7 bases aligning to TRBD1. This CDR3 contains 15 residues. J gave up 6 bases and V 5 bases, and 10 bases lay outside the gene matches. Germline V gene data show CDR1 as SEHNR and CDR2 as FQNEAQ (reference sequence). CDR3 DNA sequence: TGTGCCAGCAGCAGCGGACAGGCAACGATCAATGAGCAGTTCTTC. This gives the protein CASSSGQATINEQFF.

The chain links TRBV6-5 to TRBJ2-6; D is undetermined. Germline assignment: CDR1 MNHEY and CDR2 SVGAGI. Trimming cost V 4 bases and J 1 base, with 11 bases left between them. This CDR3 is 16 amino acids long. The CDR3 spells CASSSAITSGANVLTF. CDR3 DNA: TGTGCCAGCAGTTCCGCCATAACTTCTGGGGCCAACGTCCTGACTTTC.

This clonotype came up many times. The V gene is TRBV10-3, the J gene TRBJ1-5, with no clear D. Trimming took 4 bases from V and 1 from J, leaving 5 bases between them. The CDR3 is made up of 13 amino acids. Germline-derived CDR1 and CDR2 are ENHRY and SYGVKD. The CDR3 sequence: CAISGGSNQPQHF. DNA for the CDR3: TGTGCCATCAGTGGCGGAAGCAATCAGCCCCAGCATTTT.

This clonotype came up a few times. The chain employs TRBV7-9 and TRBJ2-4; TRBD1 matches 7 bases. Germline V gives CDR1 SEHNR, CDR2 FQNEAQ (reference sequence). The CDR3 has 16 residues. The J segment lost 3 bases and the V segment lost 5 bases, leaving 10 bases of the junction unmatched. The CDR3 region has the DNA TGTGCCAGCAGCGCCTGGACAGGCCTTCTCAAAAACATTCAGTACTTC. Its translation is CASSAWTGLLKNIQYF.

In this sample, this clonotype turned up many times. The V and J genes are TRBV2 and TRBJ2-7, with TRBD1 identical over 8 bases. Unmatched junction bases numbered 6, after V lost 1 base and J lost 1 base. CDR1 and CDR2 from the germline V gene are SNHLY and FYNNEI. The CDR3 spans 16 residues. The CDR3 region is CASSEGPGGASYEQYF. In nucleotides, the CDR3 is TGTGCCAGCAGTGAAGGGCCAGGGGGCGCTTCCTACGAGCAGTACTTC.

This clonotype was counted ten times or more. The chain recombines TRBV18 with TRBJ2-7; D uncertain. Trimming removed 3 bases at V and 4 bases at J, with 13 bases between. CDR3 length: 14 residues. In germline, CDR1 is KGHSH, CDR2 LQKENI. CDR3 nucleotide sequence: TGTGCCAGCTCACCCCCTTCGCTACCGTACGAGCAGTACTTC. As protein: CASSPPSLPYEQYF.

This clonotype was observed at least ten times. The V gene is TRBV28, the J gene TRBJ1-5; a weak D match, TRBD1 (6 bases). The CDR3 totals 19 residues. The ends were cut back, 6 bases at V and 10 bases at J, with 34 bases in the middle. The germline V gene has CDR1 MDHEN and CDR2 SYDVKM. The CDR3 loop reads CASRSLVRDISLPRLPQHF. The CDR3 DNA is TGTGCCAGCAGATCACTTGTCCGGGACATCTCGTTACCCCGGTTACCCCAGCATTTT.

This clonotype has just a few counts. The gene calls are TRBV24-1 and TRBJ2-3; D is perhaps TRBD1 or TRBD2 (6 bases each). V lost 8 bases and J 2 bases, leaving 13 bases between the germline ends. CDR3 length: 14 amino acids. Germline lookup yields CDR1 KGHDR and CDR2 SFDVKD. CDR3 DNA: TGTGCCACCAACCCAGGGGAGGTCACAGATACGCAGTATTTT. It encodes CATNPGEVTDTQYF.

J is TRBJ1-4 and V is TRBV6-1, with D tentatively TRBD1 (5 bases). V dropped 7 bases and J dropped 8 bases, with 20 bases sitting between them. There are 15 residues in the CDR3. Germline CDR1 reads MNHNS; CDR2 reads SASEGT. For the CDR3, the DNA is TGTGCCAGCACCAGGGCAAGGACTTTGAGAGAAAAACTGTTTTTT. Translated: CASTRARTLREKLFF.

This clonotype appeared many times. This chain links TRBV20-1 with TRBJ1-2, with 10 bases lining up with TRBD1. The germline CDR1 and CDR2 sequences are DFQATT and SNEGSKA (reference sequence). This CDR3 spans 15 amino acids. V gave up 6 bases and J gave up 1 base; unmatched junction bases: 8. This chain's CDR3 is CSALDRGKDNYGYTF. The CDR3 DNA reads TGCAGTGCCCTGGACAGGGGGAAAGATAACTATGGCTACACCTTC.

In its sample, this clonotype was seen many times. The chain combines TRBV27 with TRBJ2-7, with 7 bases identical to TRBD1. CDR3 length: 14 residues. The germline CDR1 and CDR2 sequences are MNHEY and SMNVEV (reference sequence). V shed 5 bases, J shed 0 bases, and the junction held 4 bases outside the gene matches. The CDR3 sequence: CASSDRDSSYEQYF. DNA for the CDR3: TGTGCCAGCAGTGACCGGGACAGCTCCTACGAGCAGTACTTC.

This rearrangement joins TRBV6-2 or TRBV6-3 to TRBJ2-7; 12 bases map to TRBD2. V lost 7 bases and J lost 7; bases outside the gene matches: 8. This CDR3 has 14 residues. From germline, CDR1 is MNHEY and CDR2 SVGEGT. In nucleotides, the CDR3 is TGTGCCAGCACCAGACTAGCGGGAGTGGGAGAGCAGTACTTC. Protein product: CASTRLAGVGEQYF.

This clonotype showed up many times. The rearrangement joins TRBV30 to TRBJ2-5; D unresolved. Trimming stripped 0 bases from V and 5 bases from J, with 13 bases between. CDR3 length equals 14 residues. Looked up from germline, CDR1 is GTSNPN and CDR2 is SVGIG (reference sequence). In nucleotides, the CDR3 is TGTGCCTGGAGTGTAGGTCTGGGAAGGGAGACCCAGTACTTC. It yields the protein CAWSVGLGRETQYF.

This clonotype has a count of ten or more. V gene TRBV28 combines with J gene TRBJ1-2; D call uncertain. This CDR3 has 13 amino acids. V was pared by 7 bases and J by 3 bases, with 12 bases between. The germline gives CDR1 MDHEN, CDR2 SYDVKM. The CDR3 region has the DNA TGTGCCAGCACTCCCCGGGGTTACTATGGCTACACCTTC. Amino acid sequence: CASTPRGYYGYTF.